The entry below gives a single TCR beta chain sequence along with its context. The data were taken from a study of cytomegalovirus exposure and HLA in healthy donors. 60 Vbeta and 13 Jbeta primers were used in PCR. Assay used: immunoSEQ multiplex PCR; TCRdb lists only in-frame clones, some missing. The sample consists of approximately 120,000 clones, 73% of them appearing once. The germline V gene has CDR1 SGHAT and CDR2 FQNNGV. V was clipped by 0 bases and J by 0 bases, with 12 bases between them. CDR3 length equals 16 residues. V is TRBV11-2 and J is TRBJ2-7; D may be TRBD1 (6 bases). Sequenced sample: PBMCs. The sequence came from a man between 35 and 55 years old in good health and CMV-seronegative. The CDR3 region has the DNA TGTGCCAGCAGCTTAGATCTAGGGGGTAGCTCCTACGAGCAGTACTTC. Its protein product is CASSLDLGGSSYEQYF.